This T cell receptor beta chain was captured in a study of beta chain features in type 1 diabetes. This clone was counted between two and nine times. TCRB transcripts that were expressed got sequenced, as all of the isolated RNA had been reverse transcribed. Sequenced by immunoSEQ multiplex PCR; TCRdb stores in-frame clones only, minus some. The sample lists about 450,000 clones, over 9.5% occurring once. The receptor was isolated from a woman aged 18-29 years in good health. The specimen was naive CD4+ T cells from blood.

The CDR3 bases are TGTGCCAGCAGTAGACTAGCGGATGAGCAGTTCTTC. This sequence encodes CASSRLADEQFF. The chain links TRBV6-6 to TRBJ2-1, with 9 bases fitting TRBD2. V shed 5 bases, J shed 8 bases, and the junction held 1 base outside the gene matches. This CDR3 spans 12 amino acids. Germline CDR1 is MNHNY and CDR2 is SVGAGI (reference sequence).